The clone carrying this T cell receptor beta chain was detected only once. The data derive from a study of T cell changes during pregnancy in multiple sclerosis. The CDR3 contains 16 residues. Germline-derived CDR1 and CDR2 are MRHNA and SNTAGT. Unmatched junction bases numbered 7, after V lost 2 bases and J lost 6 bases. TCRdb's copy holds only in-frame clones and misses some; the assay was immunoSEQ multiplex PCR. The table includes about 41,000 clones, around nine tenths detected once. This TCR derives from a female donor with multiple sclerosis, enrolled in a pregnancy study. The chain couples TRBV6-4 to TRBJ2-1; 10 positions match TRBD2. Sample: CD8+ T cells from peripheral blood mononuclear cells, taken in the third trimester of pregnancy. In DNA form, the CDR3 reads TGTGCCAGCAGTGACCCTCTAGCGGGAGATACCAATGAGCAGTTCTTC. Its protein is CASSDPLAGDTNEQFF.